Listed below are T cell receptor beta chains from one sample, sequenced in a study of memory CD4+ T cells and cytomegalovirus serostatus. The method was immunoSEQ multiplex PCR; TCRdb's version includes in-frame clones alone and lacks a portion of them. This table holds under 40,000 clones, 70% to 80% found once. Specimen: memory CD4+ T cells from blood. The receptors were sampled from an adult in good health and CMV-seropositive. CDR3s include the opening cysteine and the closing phenylalanine or tryptophan. Fields, in order: J gene, clone size, V gene, D gene, CDR3 protein, CDR3 DNA. D genes are given only for firm matches. The listing skips clone size in some rows; elsewhere it reads once, few, many or a size class.

>TRBJ2-3|.|TRBV25-1|TRBD2
CASTRGGRADTQYF
TGTGCCAGCACTCGGGGGGGGCGGGCAGATACGCAGTATTTT
>TRBJ1-2|.|TRBV18|.
CASSPTRAGESYGYTF
TGTGCCAGCTCACCAACGAGGGCAGGGGAAAGCTATGGCTACACCTTC
>TRBJ1-5|few|TRBV9|TRBD1
CASSPSAQGGQPQHF
TGTGCCAGCAGCCCCTCTGCACAGGGGGGTCAGCCCCAGCATTTT
>TRBJ2-3|.|TRBV28|.
CASRTGTSTDTQYF
TGTGCCAGCAGGACAGGTACTAGCACAGATACGCAGTATTTT
>TRBJ2-3|.|TRBV5-8|.
CASSLSGDTQYF
TGTGCCAGCAGCTTGAGCGGAGATACGCAGTATTTT
>TRBJ1-1|.|TRBV25-1|.
CASSDQGKGNTEAFF
TGTGCCAGCAGTGATCAGGGTAAGGGGAACACTGAAGCTTTCTTT
>TRBJ2-2|.|TRBV7-2|.
CASSLGTTNTGELFF
TGTGCCAGCAGCTTAGGGACCACGAACACCGGGGAGCTGTTTTTT
>TRBJ1-1|.|TRBV18|TRBD1
CASSPPGQGMAEAFF
TGTGCCAGCTCACCACCGGGACAGGGTATGGCTGAAGCTTTCTTT
>TRBJ1-4|once|TRBV4-1|.
CASSRGLTGEKLFF
TGCGCCAGCAGCCGGGGGCTCACTGGTGAAAAACTGTTTTTT
>TRBJ1-1|.|TRBV6-1|.
CATHRNTEAFF
TGTGCCACCCACAGAAACACTGAAGCTTTCTTT
>TRBJ2-1|once|TRBV7-9|TRBD2
CASSLSLAGSYNEQFF
TGTGCCAGCAGCTTATCGCTAGCGGGCTCCTACAATGAGCAGTTCTTC
>TRBJ1-5|once|TRBV19|TRBD1
CASSPQQGASNQPQHF
TGTGCCAGTAGTCCTCAACAGGGGGCTAGCAATCAGCCCCAGCATTTT
>TRBJ2-7|.|TRBV6-1|.
CASKLASRAYEQYF
TGTGCCAGCAAATTGGCCTCGAGGGCCTACGAGCAGTACTTC
>TRBJ2-7|few|TRBV7-8|.
CASSLVSGVHEQYF
TGTGCCAGCAGCTTAGTCTCAGGGGTCCACGAGCAGTACTTC
>TRBJ1-1|.|TRBV29-1|TRBD1
CSVLTPRGTEAFF
TGCAGCGTTCTGACACCCAGGGGGACTGAAGCTTTCTTT
>TRBJ2-5|.|TRBV7-8|TRBD1
CASSLTAQGRWETQYF
TGTGCCAGCAGCTTAACCGCACAGGGGCGGTGGGAGACCCAGTACTTC
>TRBJ2-2|.|TRBV11-2|.
CASSLVPVGSTGELFF
TGTGCCAGCAGCTTAGTGCCGGTAGGGTCCACCGGGGAGCTGTTTTTT
>TRBJ2-5|.|TRBV7-3|.
CASSFGSQETQYF
TGTGCCAGCAGCTTTGGTAGCCAAGAGACCCAGTACTTC
>TRBJ2-7|.|TRBV7-2|.
CASSLYPDYEQYF
TGTGCCAGCAGCTTATACCCGGATTACGAGCAGTACTTC
>TRBJ2-7|.|TRBV6-5|.
CASSAGAPYEQYF
TGTGCCAGCAGTGCAGGGGCCCCCTACGAGCAGTACTTC
>TRBJ1-1|.|TRBV4-3|.
CASSQDRNVGTEAFF
TGCGCCAGCAGCCAAGATCGAAATGTGGGGACTGAAGCTTTCTTT
>TRBJ2-7|.|TRBV18|TRBD2
CASSPRREGLHEQYF
TGTGCCAGCTCACCAAGGAGGGAGGGCCTCCACGAGCAGTACTTC
>TRBJ2-3|.|TRBV4-2|.
CASSPAAGLSDTQYF
TGTGCCAGCAGCCCGGCGGCGGGGTTATCAGATACGCAGTATTTT
>TRBJ1-6|.|TRBV29-1|TRBD1
CSVGQGNSPLHF
TGCAGCGTGGGACAGGGTAATTCACCCCTCCACTTT
>TRBJ2-7|.|TRBV2|TRBD1
CASSGPGQGNYEQYF
TGTGCCAGCAGTGGACCGGGACAGGGAAATTACGAGCAGTACTTC
>TRBJ2-2|.|TRBV7-9|.
CASSLVITGELFF
TGTGCCAGCAGCTTAGTTATTACCGGGGAGCTGTTTTTT
>TRBJ2-2|once|TRBV6-5|TRBD2
CASRALGGAGELFF
TGTGCCAGCAGGGCATTGGGGGGGGCCGGGGAGCTGTTTTTT
>TRBJ2-1|.|TRBV28|.
CASSRLNEQFF
TGTGCCAGCAGTCGACTCAATGAGCAGTTCTTC
>TRBJ2-1|.|TRBV2|.
CASSSRQNNEQFF
TGTGCCAGCAGCTCCCGACAGAACAATGAGCAGTTCTTC
>TRBJ2-7|.|TRBV9|.
CASSASDGFSYEQYF
TGTGCCAGCAGCGCCAGCGACGGATTCTCCTACGAGCAGTACTTC
>TRBJ2-5|.|TRBV2|.
CASSPTQETQYF
TGTGCCAGCAGCCCGACCCAAGAGACCCAGTACTTC
>TRBJ2-4|medium-sized|TRBV28|.
CASALAKNIQYF
TGTGCCAGTGCCCTAGCCAAAAACATTCAGTACTTC
>TRBJ2-1|.|TRBV20-1|.
CSVWYNEQFF
TGCAGTGTTTGGTACAATGAGCAGTTCTTC
>TRBJ2-6|few|TRBV29-1|.
CSAGLGSSGANVLTF
TGCAGCGCTGGGCTGGGGTCCAGTGGGGCCAACGTCCTGACTTTC
>TRBJ2-1|once|TRBV7-2|TRBD1
CASSRPNDRDEQFF
TGTGCCAGCAGCCGTCCCAACGACAGGGATGAGCAGTTCTTC
>TRBJ2-5|.|TRBV7-2|.
CASKSSQASVPYQETQYF
TGTGCCTCGAAATCCTCACAGGCTAGTGTTCCGTACCAAGAGACCCAGTACTTC
>TRBJ1-1|.|TRBV11-1|.
CASSSQDSWNTEAFF
TGTGCCAGCAGCTCCCAGGACTCCTGGAACACTGAAGCTTTCTTT
>TRBJ2-7|.|TRBV28|TRBD2
CASSSGSSYEQYF
TGTGCCAGCAGTAGCGGGAGCTCCTACGAGCAGTACTTC
>TRBJ2-5|.|TRBV4-1|.
CASSQARGGGDYQETQYF
TGCGCCAGCAGCCAGGCCCGCGGGGGCGGGGACTATCAAGAGACCCAGTACTTC
>TRBJ1-1|.|TRBV7-3|TRBD1
CASSSGTGGYTEAFF
TGTGCCAGCAGCTCGGGGACAGGGGGTTACACTGAAGCTTTCTTT
>TRBJ2-7|.|TRBV21-1|.
CASSKVPPTRDRFSYEQYF
TGTGCCAGCAGCAAAGTCCCACCAACCAGGGACAGGTTCTCCTACGAGCAGTACTTC
>TRBJ1-2|.|TRBV20-1|TRBD1
CTTGGYGYTF
TGCACCACAGGGGGCTATGGCTACACCTTC
>TRBJ1-6|once|TRBV6-6|.
CASSPTASNSPLHF
TGTGCCAGCAGTCCGACGGCTTCTAATTCACCCCTCCACTTT